A single sample gave rise to the 14 T cell receptor beta chains below, sequenced in a study of OX40 agonist ivuxolimab in advanced cancers. Clones were sequenced by immunoSEQ multiplex PCR, and TCRdb holds only the in-frame ones, with some missing. The sample records approximately 50,000 clones, roughly 92% being singletons. The sequencing used CD4+ or CD8+ T cells sorted from blood, collected in a trial of the OX40 agonist ivuxolimab. The origin of the receptors is an adult with an advanced solid tumor such as melanoma, head and neck, liver or kidney cancer.

This chain connects TRBV5-6 to TRBJ2-7; tentatively, D is TRBD1 (6 bases). Per the germline V gene, CDR1 is SGHDT and CDR2 is YYEEEE. The CDR3 spans 16 residues. Between the trimmed V and J ends, which lost 4 bases and 2 bases, there was a span of 19 bases. The CDR3 protein is CASSNTQGPFTYEQYF. CDR3 sequence (DNA): TGTGCCAGCAGCAACACACAGGGTCCCTTCACCTACGAGCAGTACTTC. Using reference TRBV5-6 and TRBJ2-7 for the parts outside the CDR3, the full variable domain is DAGVTQSPTHLIKTRGQQVTLRCSPKSGHDTVSWYQQALGQGPQFIFQYYEEEERQRGNFPDRFSGHQFPNYSSELNVNALLLGDSALYLCASSNTQGPFTYEQYFGPGTRLTVT.

V is TRBV7-2 and J is TRBJ1-5; maybe TRBD1 (6 bases). This CDR3 has 17 amino acids. From germline, CDR1 is SGHTA and CDR2 FQGNSA. V lost 2 bases and J 3 bases, leaving 17 bases between the germline ends. CDR3 residues: CASSLSDGRDINQPQHF. For the CDR3, the DNA is TGTGCCAGCAGCTTATCGGATGGCAGGGACATCAATCAGCCCCAGCATTTT.

V and J are TRBV16 and TRBJ2-5; 9 nucleotides align to TRBD2. CDR3 length: 20 amino acids. CDR1 and CDR2 from the germline V gene are KGHSY and FQNENV. The V segment lost 1 base and the J segment 1 base; nucleotides outside the gene matches: 16. CDR3 DNA sequence: TGTGCCAGCAGCCAATTATACGTAGACCGTTCGCGGGAGGGCCAAGAGACCCAGTACTTC. Protein product: CASSQLYVDRSREGQETQYF.

The J gene is TRBJ2-7, the V gene TRBV7-8; TRBD1 aligns across 8 bases. The germline gives CDR1 SGHVS, CDR2 FQNEAQ. This CDR3 has 13 residues. Trimming removed 6 bases from V and 0 bases from J; junction bases left unmatched: 1. For the CDR3, the DNA is TGTGCCAGCAGGGGGACAGGCTCCTACGAGCAGTACTTC. Protein: CASRGTGSYEQYF.

This clone has a handful of counts. The rearrangement links TRBV15 to TRBJ1-2; the match to TRBD1 covers 7 bases. Looked up from germline, CDR1 is LNHNV and CDR2 is YYDKDF (reference sequence). The CDR3 is 18 residues long. J was trimmed by 5 bases and V by 1 base; bases with no gene match: 16. The CDR3 nucleotides are TGTGCCACCAGCAGAGGACGGTTATTGCAGGGGGTCTTATATGGCTACACCTTC. Translating gives CATSRGRLLQGVLYGYTF. Drawing the rest from reference TRBV15 and TRBJ1-2, the complete variable domain is DAMVIQNPRYQVTQFGKPVTLSCSQTLNHNVMYWYQQKSSQAPKLLFHYYDKDFNNEADTPDNFQSRRPNTSFCFLDIRSPGLGDTAMYLCATSRGRLLQGVLYGYTFGSGTRLTVV.

V usage is TRBV5-4 and J usage is TRBJ2-7; no clear D gene. This CDR3 contains 15 residues. The V and J ends lost 4 bases and 3 bases respectively, with 17 bases between them. Germline-derived CDR1 and CDR2 are SGHNT and YYREEE (reference sequence). This CDR3 is CASSPGYIRNYEQYF. CDR3 DNA: TGTGCCAGCAGCCCGGGCTATATCCGAAACTACGAGCAGTACTTC.

The chain couples TRBV19 to TRBJ2-7; 16 bases are shared with TRBD2. V shed 3 bases, J shed 3 bases, and the junction held 8 bases outside the gene matches. CDR1 and CDR2 from the germline V gene are LNHDA and SQIVND (reference sequence). The CDR3 has 18 amino acids. The CDR3 here is CASSIGTSGRALDYEQYF. Here the CDR3 DNA reads TGTGCCAGTAGTATTGGGACTAGCGGGAGGGCCTTGGACTACGAGCAGTACTTC.

The gene calls are TRBV7-9 and TRBJ1-4; TRBD1 agrees at 8 bases. The junction had 7 bases not matched to a gene; V was cut back by 5 bases and J by 5 bases. There are 15 residues in the CDR3. The germline CDR1 and CDR2 sequences are SEHNR and FQNEAQ (reference sequence). The CDR3 DNA reads TGTGCCAGCAGCAACCGACAGGGGTTGAATGAAAAACTGTTTTTT. It translates to CASSNRQGLNEKLFF.

The chain is built from TRBV9 and TRBJ2-1; D not certain. CDR3 length: 12 amino acids. The ends were cut back, 0 bases at V and 5 bases at J, with 3 bases in the middle. The V gene's germline CDR1 is SGDLS and CDR2 YYNGEE. The chain's CDR3 is CASSVGDNEQFF. Here the CDR3 DNA reads TGTGCCAGCAGCGTAGGGGACAATGAGCAGTTCTTC.

This chain links TRBV4-3 with TRBJ1-5, with D perhaps TRBD1 (6 bases). CDR1 is LGHNA and CDR2 is YSLEER in the germline V gene. The CDR3 sequence is 16 residues long. Trimming removed 2 bases from V and 4 bases from J, with 15 bases in between. The CDR3 loop is CASSQSRGALNQPQHF. The CDR3 DNA reads TGCGCCAGCAGCCAATCGCGGGGGGCTCTGAATCAGCCCCAGCATTTT.

The chain recombines TRBV7-3 with TRBJ2-3; D unclear. The CDR3 extends over 15 amino acids. The germline V gene has CDR1 SGHTA and CDR2 FQGTGA. With 8 bases removed from V and 5 bases from J, the gap between germline ends came to 20 bases. CDR3 coding DNA: TGTGCCAGCGGCCCATACGGTGGTGGACGAGATACGCAGTATTTT. This translates into CASGPYGGGRDTQYF.

This clone was seen a handful of times. The V and J genes are TRBV19 and TRBJ1-5; D not resolved. CDR3 length equals 13 residues. Trimming pared 2 bases from V and 11 bases from J, leaving 13 bases between. Germline lookup yields CDR1 LNHDA and CDR2 SQIVND (reference sequence). The CDR3 sequence: CASSISGFVSQHF. The CDR3 DNA reads TGTGCCAGTAGTATATCTGGGTTCGTTTCCCAGCATTTT.

The rearrangement joins TRBV6-5 to TRBJ1-5; D is undetermined. Trimming cost V 1 base and J 0 bases, with 10 bases left between them. The germline CDR1 and CDR2 sequences are MNHEY and SVGAGI. This CDR3 has 16 amino acids. CDR3 protein: CASSYYPSDSNQPQHF. CDR3 sequence (DNA): TGTGCCAGCAGTTACTACCCGTCAGATAGCAATCAGCCCCAGCATTTT.

V and J are TRBV9 and TRBJ1-3; D ambiguous. V was cut by 0 bases and J by 5 bases, with 0 bases left in between. The germline CDR1 and CDR2 sequences are SGDLS and YYNGEE. The CDR3 has 11 amino acids. The CDR3 region is CASSVGNTIYF. CDR3 nucleotides: TGTGCCAGCAGCGTAGGAAACACCATATATTTT. Full variable domain (remainder filled in from reference TRBV9 and TRBJ1-3): DSGVTQTPKHLITATGQRVTLRCSPRSGDLSVYWYQQSLDQGLQFLIQYYNGEERAKGNILERFSAQQFPDLHSELNLSSLELGDSALYFCASSVGNTIYFGEGSWLTVV.